This T cell receptor beta chain was found in a study of glioma-infiltrating T cells after dendritic cell vaccination. Study-level information: Patients received autologous tumor lysate-pulsed dendritic cell vaccination between about 2002 and 2012. Autologous tumor lysate was loaded overnight onto monocyte-derived dendritic cells grown seven days with IL-4 and GM-CSF.

Clones were read by immunoSEQ multiplex PCR, and TCRdb kept only the in-frame ones, dropping some. The table includes under 40,000 clones, 90% detected once. This CDR3 comprises 13 residues. Germline V CDR1 and CDR2: KGHSH, LQKENI. V dropped 1 base and J dropped 2 bases, with 5 bases sitting between them. The origin of this receptor is a human donor with glioblastoma. Source: blood, taken before dendritic cell vaccination. The chain combines TRBV18 with TRBJ2-5; D is possibly TRBD1 (5 bases). CDR3 bases: TGTGCCAGCTCACCACGACAGCAAGAGACCCAGTACTTC. It is translated as CASSPRQQETQYF.